Shown below are 2 T cell receptor beta chains from a single sample sequenced in a study of monozygotic twins with inflammatory bowel disease. Reprocessing the 5' RACE reads, TCRdb reports a single entry for every CDR3 protein and omits DNA. The sample table includes about 160,000 distinct CDR3 sequences. Sequencing used blood. The source of these receptors is a human donor with ulcerative colitis or Crohn's disease, or a healthy co-twin of an affected twin (not recorded which).

This chain links TRBV19 with TRBJ2-5; TCRdb picks TRBD1, but there is no DNA to check that call. In germline, CDR1 is LNHDA, CDR2 SQIVND (reference sequence). CDR3 length equals 11 residues. The chain's CDR3 is CASSAGTVQYF.

This chain's CDR3 is CSARTGGGSETQYF. The chain couples TRBV29-1 to TRBJ2-5; without DNA, the TCRdb call of TRBD1 cannot be checked. Germline V CDR1 and CDR2: SQVTM, ANQGSEA. The CDR3 loop spans 14 amino acids.